These 15 T cell receptor beta chains were all obtained from the same sample, sequenced in a study of shared clonotypes between healthy human individuals. Measured with immunoSEQ multiplex PCR; TCRdb has only the in-frame clones, and not every one. The sample lists 2.3 million or so clones; over 85% were seen once. Input material: naive CD4+ T cells from PBMCs. Subset denoted: CD45RA+ positively selected. The receptor set was obtained from a young man in good health. Some clones in this sample may be carry-over from other donors' samples.

The gene calls are TRBV7-8 and TRBJ2-1; perhaps TRBD2 as D (5 bases). The CDR3 is 20 residues long. V was pared by 1 base and J by 5 bases, with 27 bases between. Germline assignment: CDR1 SGHVS and CDR2 FQNEAQ. The CDR3 nucleotides are TGTGCCAGCAGCTTAGGGATCGCGCGGCTCATGGGAGAAAACAACAATGAGCAGTTCTTC. It specifies CASSLGIARLMGENNNEQFF.

There are a few counts of this clone. The V gene is TRBV7-3, the J gene TRBJ2-5, with D uncertain. The CDR3 contains 13 residues. V lost 2 bases to trimming and J lost 5 bases, with 9 bases between them. The V gene's germline CDR1 is SGHTA and CDR2 FQGTGA. Here the CDR3 DNA reads TGTGCCAGCAGCTTAGTCCCCCAGGAGACCCAGTACTTC. Its protein product is CASSLVPQETQYF.

V and J are TRBV5-1 and TRBJ2-2; TRBD1 matches at 10 bases. The germline V gene has CDR1 SGHRS and CDR2 YFSETQ. V gave up 1 base and J gave up 5 bases; unmatched junction bases: 8. The CDR3 runs to 17 residues. CDR3 bases: TGCGCCAGCAGCTTGAACACGGGACAGGGGACGACCGGGGAGCTGTTTTTT. Residues: CASSLNTGQGTTGELFF. Combining the CDR3 with reference TRBV5-1 and TRBJ2-2 gives the whole variable domain KAGVTQTPRYLIKTRGQQVTLSCSPISGHRSVSWYQQTPGQGLQFLFEYFSETQRNKGNFPGRFSGRQFSNSRSEMNVSTLELGDSALYLCASSLNTGQGTTGELFFGEGSRLTVL.

This chain links TRBV2 with TRBJ2-2; 9 nucleotides match TRBD2. From germline, CDR1 is SNHLY and CDR2 FYNNEI. The CDR3 has 18 amino acids. With 0 bases clipped from V and 5 bases from J, the junction kept 10 bases outside the gene matches. CDR3 sequence reads: CASSEALGLAGRTGELFF. The CDR3, as DNA: TGTGCCAGCAGTGAAGCGCTCGGGCTAGCGGGACGTACCGGGGAGCTGTTTTTT.

The chain is built from TRBV28 and TRBJ1-2; D is undetermined. Per the germline V gene, CDR1 is MDHEN and CDR2 is SYDVKM. V was trimmed by 6 bases and J by 4 bases, leaving 15 bases between them. The CDR3 spans 14 residues. CDR3 nucleotide sequence: TGTGCCAGCAGACCGCCCGATTCCCTCTATGGCTACACCTTC. It codes for CASRPPDSLYGYTF.

This clone was seen only once. The genes are TRBV25-1 and TRBJ2-7; D not resolved. Trimming removed 7 bases from V and 6 bases from J, with 19 bases in between. This CDR3 comprises 14 residues. Germline V gene lookup returns CDR1 MGHDK and CDR2 SYGVNS. CDR3 protein: CASTDTGPYREQYF. The CDR3, as DNA: TGTGCCAGCACCGACACCGGGCCATATCGCGAGCAGTACTTC.

This clone was counted only a few times. The chain is built from TRBV20-1 and TRBJ1-1; D unclear. V gave up 6 bases and J gave up 10 bases, with 6 bases separating them. Germline CDR1 is DFQATT and CDR2 is SNEGSKA (reference sequence). The CDR3 totals 8 residues. The CDR3 sequence is CSAEGAFF. The CDR3 nucleotides read TGCAGTGCGGAAGGAGCTTTCTTT.

This sequence joins TRBV5-1 and TRBJ2-1, with TRBD2 as a possible D gene (5 bases). Trimming took off 5 bases at V and 1 base at J, with 10 bases between the two ends. The germline V gene has CDR1 SGHRS and CDR2 YFSETQ. CDR3 size: 14 residues. This CDR3 reads CASSLLESYNEQFF. As DNA, the CDR3 is TGCGCCAGCAGTTTACTAGAGTCCTACAATGAGCAGTTCTTC.

The chain joins TRBV27 to TRBJ2-7; 11 nucleotides line up with TRBD2. J lost 2 bases, V lost 3 bases, and 6 bases had no gene match. This CDR3 has 16 amino acids. In germline, CDR1 is MNHEY, CDR2 SMNVEV (reference sequence). CDR3 loop: CASSLSASGRTYEQYF. CDR3 coding DNA: TGTGCCAGCAGTTTGTCTGCTAGCGGGAGGACCTACGAGCAGTACTTC.

The chain combines TRBV7-2 with TRBJ1-5; D may be TRBD1 (5 bases). The CDR3 contains 12 residues. Germline CDR1 is SGHTA and CDR2 is FQGNSA. The V end lost 5 bases, the J end lost 11 bases, and 13 bases lay between the germline ends. In nucleotides, the CDR3 is TGTGCCAGCAGCCCCGCGGGAGGGGCCCAGCATTTT. Its protein product is CASSPAGGAQHF.

The chain recombines TRBV20-1 with TRBJ2-5; D may correspond to TRBD1 or TRBD2 (5 bases each). CDR3 size: 11 residues. V was shortened by 6 bases and J by 2 bases, with 7 bases between the two germline ends. Germline lookup yields CDR1 DFQATT and CDR2 SNEGSKA (reference sequence). CDR3 sequence reads: CSAGDQETQYF. CDR3 bases: TGCAGTGCGGGGGATCAAGAGACCCAGTACTTC.

The chain employs TRBV7-6 and TRBJ2-1; perhaps TRBD1 as D (6 bases). V was pared by 2 bases and J by 1 base, with 12 bases between. CDR3 size: 16 residues. CDR1 is SGHVS and CDR2 is FNYEAQ in the germline V gene. The CDR3 loop reads CASSLRDTPSYNEQFF. As DNA, the CDR3 is TGTGCCAGCAGCTTAAGGGACACGCCTTCCTACAATGAGCAGTTCTTC.

This chain links TRBV5-1 with TRBJ1-1, with D perhaps matching TRBD1 (5 bases). The CDR3 is made up of 16 amino acids. V was shortened by 6 bases and J by 3 bases, with 21 bases between the two germline ends. CDR1 is SGHRS and CDR2 is YFSETQ in the germline V gene. CDR3 coding DNA: TGCGCCAGCACCATTACAGGTGTGGGGCGCGACACTGAAGCTTTCTTT. This encodes CASTITGVGRDTEAFF.

The V and J genes are TRBV4-1 and TRBJ2-5; TRBD2 agrees at 9 bases. Germline trimming cut 4 bases from V and 2 bases from J; bases unmatched to any gene: 11. The V gene's germline CDR1 is MGHRA and CDR2 YSYEKL. This CDR3 comprises 17 residues. This chain's CDR3 is CASSPPRRTSVQETQYF. The CDR3 DNA reads as TGCGCCAGCAGCCCGCCCAGGAGGACTAGCGTTCAAGAGACCCAGTACTTC.

The chain couples TRBV28 to TRBJ2-7, with TRBD2 as a possible D gene (6 bases). The V end lost 6 bases, the J end lost 3 bases, and 15 bases lay between the germline ends. Germline CDR1 reads MDHEN; CDR2 reads SYDVKM. The CDR3 is made up of 14 amino acids. The CDR3 DNA sequence: TGTGCCAGCAGCCTGGCGGGAATGTTCTACGAGCAGTACTTC. It encodes CASSLAGMFYEQYF.